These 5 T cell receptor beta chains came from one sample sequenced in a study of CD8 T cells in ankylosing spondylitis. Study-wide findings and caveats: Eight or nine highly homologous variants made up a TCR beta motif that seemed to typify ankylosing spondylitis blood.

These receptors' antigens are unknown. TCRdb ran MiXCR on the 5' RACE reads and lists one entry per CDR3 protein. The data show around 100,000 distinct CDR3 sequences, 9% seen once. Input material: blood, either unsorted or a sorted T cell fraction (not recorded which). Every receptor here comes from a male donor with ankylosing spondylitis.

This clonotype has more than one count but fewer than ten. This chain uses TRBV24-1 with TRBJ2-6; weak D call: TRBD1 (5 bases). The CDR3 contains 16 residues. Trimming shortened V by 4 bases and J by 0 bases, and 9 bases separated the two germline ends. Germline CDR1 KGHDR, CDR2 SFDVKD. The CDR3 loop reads CATSDRDSSGANVLTF. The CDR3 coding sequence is TGTGCCACCAGTGACCGCGACAGCTCTGGGGCCAACGTCCTGACTTTC.

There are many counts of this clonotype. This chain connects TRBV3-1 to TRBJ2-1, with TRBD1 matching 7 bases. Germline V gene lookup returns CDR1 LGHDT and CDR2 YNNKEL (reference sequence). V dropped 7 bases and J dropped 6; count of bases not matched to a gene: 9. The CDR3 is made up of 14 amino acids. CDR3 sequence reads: CASTTRTGGNEQFF. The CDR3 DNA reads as TGTGCCAGCACCACAAGGACAGGTGGCAATGAGCAGTTCTTC.

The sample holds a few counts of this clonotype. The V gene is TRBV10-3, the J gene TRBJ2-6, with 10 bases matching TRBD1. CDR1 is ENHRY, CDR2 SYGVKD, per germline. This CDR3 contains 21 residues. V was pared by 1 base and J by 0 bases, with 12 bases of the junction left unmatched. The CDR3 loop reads CAISELGQGLGFDSGANVLTF. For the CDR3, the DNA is TGTGCCATCAGTGAGTTGGGACAGGGGTTAGGATTTGACTCTGGGGCCAACGTCCTGACTTTC.

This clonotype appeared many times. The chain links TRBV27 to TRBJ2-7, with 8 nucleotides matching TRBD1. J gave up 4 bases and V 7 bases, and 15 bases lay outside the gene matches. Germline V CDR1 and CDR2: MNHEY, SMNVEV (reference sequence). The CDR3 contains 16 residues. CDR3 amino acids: CASTLSGQGGQYEQYF. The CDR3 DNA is TGTGCCAGCACCCTATCCGGACAGGGTGGTCAATACGAGCAGTACTTC.

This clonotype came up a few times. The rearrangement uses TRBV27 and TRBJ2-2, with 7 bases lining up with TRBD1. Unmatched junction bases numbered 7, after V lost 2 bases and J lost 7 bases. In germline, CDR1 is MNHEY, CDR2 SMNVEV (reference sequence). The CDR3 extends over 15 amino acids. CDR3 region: CASSLRAGGVGELFF. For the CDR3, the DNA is TGTGCCAGCAGTTTAAGGGCAGGGGGTGTCGGGGAGCTGTTTTTT.